Shown below are 18 T cell receptor beta chains from a single sample sequenced in a study of human T cells and chemical hapten exposure. The time point: patch test 1, 2 weeks after DPC sensitization. Described treatment: therapeutic diphenylcyclopropenone sensitization with weekly scalp DPC. Each CDR3 protein gets one entry after TCRdb re-called the RACE reads with MiXCR. The data hold about 110,000 distinct CDR3 sequences, with approximately 10% observed a single time. The input for sequencing was whole blood, taken in connection with sensitization to the hapten diphenylcyclopropenone (DPC). The source is a woman aged 40-49 years with alopecia areata. Some clones in this sample may be carry-over from other donors' samples.

This clonotype appeared many times. This chain joins TRBV24-1 and TRBJ1-3, with TRBD1 as a possible D gene (5 bases). This CDR3 has 16 amino acids. CDR1 and CDR2 from the germline V gene are KGHDR and SFDVKD. The V gene lost 2 bases and the J gene lost 3 bases, with 13 bases spanning the gap. The CDR3 bases are TGTGCCACCAGTGATTACCCCCGGGACTTTGGAAACACCATATATTTT. It codes for CATSDYPRDFGNTIYF.

This clonotype was observed a few times. Sequence at one end of the junction differs from germline and may be a read error. The V and J genes are TRBV11-2 and TRBJ2-4; either TRBD1 or TRBD2 may supply D (6 bases each). CDR1 is SGHAT and CDR2 is FQNNGV in the germline V gene. The CDR3 spans 12 residues. CDR3 region: CASTTPGGQGDF. The CDR3, as DNA: TGTGCCAGCACCACTCCCGGGGGACAAGGGGACTTC.

This clonotype has only a few counts. The rearrangement uses TRBV7-2 and TRBJ2-4; TRBD1 matches at 9 bases. The germline V gene has CDR1 SGHTA and CDR2 FQGNSA. V was clipped by 5 bases and J by 3 bases; unmatched bases: 8. The CDR3 contains 16 residues. CDR3 protein: CASSARPGQGKNIQYF. CDR3 nucleotides: TGTGCCAGCAGCGCGCGGCCGGGACAGGGCAAAAACATTCAGTACTTC. The full variable domain, completed using reference TRBV7-2 and TRBJ2-4, is GAGVSQSPSNKVTEKGKDVELRCDPISGHTALYWYRQSLGQGLEFLIYFQGNSAPDKSGLPSDRFSAERTGGSVSTLTIQRTQQEDSAVYLCASSARPGQGKNIQYFGAGTRLSVL.

This clonotype has at least ten counts. J is TRBJ2-7 and V is TRBV6-5; TRBD1 is a possible D gene (6 bases). With 6 bases removed from V and 6 bases from J, the gap between germline ends came to 18 bases. CDR3 length: 14 residues. Germline CDR1 and CDR2: MNHEY and SVGAGI. CDR3 nucleotide sequence: TGTGCCAGCAGAAGTCGACAGCTGGGGGCCGAGCAGTACTTC. Its protein product is CASRSRQLGAEQYF.

This clonotype has a count of ten or more. The J gene is TRBJ2-3, the V gene TRBV24-1; no clear D. Per germline, CDR1 KGHDR and CDR2 SFDVKD. Trimming left V 4 bases short and J 2 bases short, with 6 bases between. The CDR3 length is 13 residues. The CDR3 sequence is CATSDQATDTQYF. CDR3 sequence (DNA): TGTGCCACCAGTGACCAAGCCACAGATACGCAGTATTTT.

The rearrangement joins TRBV7-6 to TRBJ2-5, with D tentatively TRBD1 or TRBD2 (5 bases each). The germline gives CDR1 SGHVS, CDR2 FNYEAQ. Trimming took off 7 bases at V and 0 bases at J, with 12 bases between the two ends. The CDR3 sequence is 14 residues long. DNA for the CDR3: TGTGCCAGCACCCTGGGACGGTACCAAGAGACCCAGTACTTC. Translating gives CASTLGRYQETQYF.

This clonotype showed up just a few times. The chain recombines TRBV12-3 or TRBV12-4 with TRBJ1-2; D might be TRBD1 (5 bases). Trimming took off 5 bases at V and 2 bases at J, with 18 bases between the two ends. The CDR3 loop spans 16 amino acids. CDR3 sequence: CASSPRSGRKNYGYTF. The CDR3 DNA reads as TGTGCCAGCAGTCCCAGGTCAGGGAGGAAAAACTATGGCTACACCTTC.

A few counts support this clonotype. This sequence joins TRBV11-1 and TRBJ1-1, with D possibly matching TRBD1 (5 bases). The V end was cut by 4 bases, the J end by 5 bases, with 11 bases between. Germline V lookup: CDR1 SGHAT, CDR2 FQDESV (reference sequence). This CDR3 is built from 13 residues. The CDR3 protein is CASSSDRRTEAFF. DNA of the CDR3: TGTGCCAGCAGCTCCGACAGAAGGACTGAAGCTTTCTTT.

This clonotype was seen repeatedly, ten times or more. This chain uses TRBV7-9 with TRBJ2-1; D may be TRBD2 (6 bases). Germline V gene data show CDR1 as SEHNR and CDR2 as FQNEAQ (reference sequence). The CDR3 consists of 15 residues. V was shortened by 6 bases and J by 2 bases, with 14 bases between the two germline ends. The CDR3 DNA follows: TGTGCCAGCAGGGACGGAGGGCTAGCCTACAATGAGCAGTTCTTC. Its translation: CASRDGGLAYNEQFF.

This clonotype was counted a few times. This sequence joins TRBV6-2 or TRBV6-3 and TRBJ1-5; D call uncertain. The V and J ends lost 3 bases and 4 bases respectively, with 7 bases between them. CDR3 size: 13 residues. Germline V gives CDR1 MNHEY, CDR2 SVGEGT. CDR3 in DNA: TGTGCCAGCAGTTATGGGGTGAATCAGCCCCAGCATTTT. Amino acid sequence: CASSYGVNQPQHF.

The rearrangement links TRBV29-1 to TRBJ1-1; 7 positions agree with TRBD1. V lost 3 bases, J lost 8 bases, and 12 bases stayed unmatched. Germline V gene lookup returns CDR1 SQVTM and CDR2 ANQGSEA. The CDR3 is made up of 14 amino acids. The CDR3 loop reads CSVDALQGVREAFF. CDR3 nucleotides: TGCAGCGTTGACGCACTCCAGGGGGTTAGAGAAGCTTTCTTT.

V gene TRBV19 combines with J gene TRBJ2-3, with no clear D. The V and J ends lost 5 bases and 5 bases respectively, with 14 bases between them. CDR1 is LNHDA and CDR2 is SQIVND in the germline V gene (reference sequence). The CDR3 covers 14 residues. The CDR3 sequence: CASSEGPGGDTQYF. In DNA, the CDR3 is TGTGCCAGTAGTGAAGGGCCCGGCGGAGATACGCAGTATTTT.

This clonotype has at least ten counts. CDR3 coding DNA: TGTGCCAGCAGCTTATCCACAGGGGGTAGCACAGATACGCAGTATTTT. Its protein is CASSLSTGGSTDTQYF. The chain carries TRBV7-6 and TRBJ2-3, with 8 nucleotides matching TRBD1. Germline values: CDR1 SGHVS, CDR2 FNYEAQ. The V and J ends lost 2 bases and 0 bases, in that order; junction bases with no gene match: 4. The CDR3 extends over 16 amino acids.

This clonotype was counted a few times. The chain has TRBV20-1 and TRBJ2-2, with 9 bases lining up with TRBD2. After removal of 3 bases from V and 6 bases from J, the junction contained 2 bases not matched to a gene. The CDR3 is made up of 13 amino acids. CDR1 and CDR2 (germline): DFQATT, SNEGSKA (reference sequence). CDR3 in amino acids: CSAREREAGELFF. As DNA, the CDR3 is TGCAGTGCTAGGGAGCGGGAGGCCGGGGAGCTGTTTTTT.

This clonotype occurred a few times. V gene TRBV12-3 or TRBV12-4 combines with J gene TRBJ2-1; no firm D call. The CDR3 runs 15 residues. With 6 bases removed from V and 0 bases from J, the gap between germline ends came to 12 bases. The CDR3 reads CASRATQSSYNEQFF. CDR3 in DNA: TGTGCCAGCAGGGCGACACAGAGCTCCTACAATGAGCAGTTCTTC.

This clonotype has a count of ten or more. V and J are TRBV27 and TRBJ2-3, with a weak D call TRBD2 (5 bases). This CDR3 is built from 14 residues. V was pared by 5 bases and J by 6 bases, with 15 bases between. CDR1 and CDR2 from the germline V gene are MNHEY and SMNVEV (reference sequence). CDR3 in DNA: TGTGCCAGCAGTGCCTATTCCTCGGGGGATACGCAGTATTTT. It translates to CASSAYSSGDTQYF.

V usage is TRBV19 and J usage is TRBJ1-2, with 9 bases fitting TRBD1. In germline, CDR1 is LNHDA, CDR2 SQIVND (reference sequence). The junction had 13 bases not matched to a gene; V was cut back by 8 bases and J by 6 bases. CDR3 size: 15 residues. The CDR3 spells CASRPGTGRGDGYTF. In DNA form, the CDR3 reads TGTGCCAGTCGGCCGGGGACAGGGAGAGGTGATGGCTACACCTTC.

This clonotype was found many times. The gene calls are TRBV7-2 and TRBJ2-7; the match to TRBD2 covers 14 bases. Looked up from germline, CDR1 is SGHTA and CDR2 is FQGNSA. Germline trimming cut 5 bases from V and 1 base from J; bases unmatched to any gene: 4. The CDR3 consists of 16 residues. In DNA, the CDR3 is TGTGCCAGCAGCCCCGGACTAGCGGGGGGATCCTACGAGCAGTACTTC. This encodes CASSPGLAGGSYEQYF.